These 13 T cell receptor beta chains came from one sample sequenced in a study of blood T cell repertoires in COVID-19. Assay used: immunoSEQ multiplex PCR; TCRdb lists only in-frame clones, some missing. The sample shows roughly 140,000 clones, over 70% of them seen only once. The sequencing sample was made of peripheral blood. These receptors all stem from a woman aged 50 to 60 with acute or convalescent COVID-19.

The CDR3 protein is CATELLGSNEQFF. Here the CDR3 DNA reads TGTGCCACCGAACTACTAGGTAGCAATGAGCAGTTCTTC. The chain is built from TRBV10-3 and TRBJ2-1, with a weak D call TRBD2 (5 bases). Trimming took 10 bases from V and 6 from J, leaving 16 bases between them. Germline loops: CDR1 ENHRY, CDR2 SYGVKD. The CDR3 sequence is 13 residues long.

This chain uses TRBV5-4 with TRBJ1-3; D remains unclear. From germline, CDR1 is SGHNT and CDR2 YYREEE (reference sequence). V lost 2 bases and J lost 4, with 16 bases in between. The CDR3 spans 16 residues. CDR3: CASSLRAGSEGNTIYF. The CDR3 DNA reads TGTGCCAGCAGCTTAAGGGCGGGATCCGAGGGAAACACCATATATTTT.

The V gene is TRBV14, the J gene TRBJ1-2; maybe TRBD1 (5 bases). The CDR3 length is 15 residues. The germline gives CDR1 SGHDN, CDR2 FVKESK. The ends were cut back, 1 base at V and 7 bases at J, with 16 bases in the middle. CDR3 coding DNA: TGTGCCAGCAGCCAAGTAGCAGGGACTTTGGGTGGCTACACCTTC. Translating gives CASSQVAGTLGGYTF.

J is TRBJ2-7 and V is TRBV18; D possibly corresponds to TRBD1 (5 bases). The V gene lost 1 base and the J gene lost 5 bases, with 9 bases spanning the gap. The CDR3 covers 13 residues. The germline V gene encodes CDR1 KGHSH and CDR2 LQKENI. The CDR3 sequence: CASSPRIGDEQYF. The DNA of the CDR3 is TGTGCCAGCTCACCACGTATAGGGGACGAGCAGTACTTC.

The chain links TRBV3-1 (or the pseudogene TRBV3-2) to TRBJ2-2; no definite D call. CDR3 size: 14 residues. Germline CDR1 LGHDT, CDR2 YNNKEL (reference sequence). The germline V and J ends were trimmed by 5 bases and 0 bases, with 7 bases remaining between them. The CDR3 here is CASSVGSNTGELFF. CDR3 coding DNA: TGTGCCAGCAGCGTCGGGTCGAACACCGGGGAGCTGTTTTTT.

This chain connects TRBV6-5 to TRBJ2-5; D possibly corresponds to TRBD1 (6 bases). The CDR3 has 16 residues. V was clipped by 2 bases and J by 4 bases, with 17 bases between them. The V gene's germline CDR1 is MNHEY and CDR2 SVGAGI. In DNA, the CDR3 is TGTGCCAGCAGTTACGGGACAAACGCCAGAGGAGAGACCCAGTACTTC. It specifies CASSYGTNARGETQYF.

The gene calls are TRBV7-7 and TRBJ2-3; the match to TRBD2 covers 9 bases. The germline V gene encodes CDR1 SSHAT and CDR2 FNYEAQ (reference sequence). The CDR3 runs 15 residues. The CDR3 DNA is TGTGCTAGCTCCCCCGGGGCTAGCGGGACAAATACGCAGTATTTT. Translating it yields CASSPGASGTNTQYF.

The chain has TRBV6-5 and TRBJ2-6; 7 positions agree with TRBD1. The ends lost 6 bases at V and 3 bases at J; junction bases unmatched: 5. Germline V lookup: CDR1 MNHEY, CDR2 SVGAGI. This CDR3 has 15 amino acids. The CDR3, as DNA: TGTGCCAGCAGGCAAACAGGGGTTGGGGCCAACGTCCTGACTTTC. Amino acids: CASRQTGVGANVLTF.

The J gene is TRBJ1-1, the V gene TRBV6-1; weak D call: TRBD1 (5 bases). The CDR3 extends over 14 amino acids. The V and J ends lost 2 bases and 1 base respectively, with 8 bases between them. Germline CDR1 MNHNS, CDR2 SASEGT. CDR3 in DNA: TGTGCCAGCAGTGAATTCGGGGGGAACACTGAAGCTTTCTTT. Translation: CASSEFGGNTEAFF.

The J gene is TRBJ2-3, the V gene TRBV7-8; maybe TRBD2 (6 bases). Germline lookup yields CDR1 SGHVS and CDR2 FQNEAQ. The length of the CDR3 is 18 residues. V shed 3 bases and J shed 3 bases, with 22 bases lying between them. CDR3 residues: CASSFRPSSSVATDTQYF. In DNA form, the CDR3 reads TGTGCCAGCAGCTTCCGCCCATCTTCTAGCGTTGCAACAGATACGCAGTATTTT.

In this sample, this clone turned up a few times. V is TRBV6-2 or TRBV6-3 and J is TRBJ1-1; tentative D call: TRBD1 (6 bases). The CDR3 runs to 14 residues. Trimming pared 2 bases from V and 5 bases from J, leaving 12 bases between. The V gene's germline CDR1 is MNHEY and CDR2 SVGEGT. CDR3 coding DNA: TGTGCCAGCAGTTACGGCGGGGGGCGTACTGAAGCTTTCTTT. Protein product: CASSYGGGRTEAFF.

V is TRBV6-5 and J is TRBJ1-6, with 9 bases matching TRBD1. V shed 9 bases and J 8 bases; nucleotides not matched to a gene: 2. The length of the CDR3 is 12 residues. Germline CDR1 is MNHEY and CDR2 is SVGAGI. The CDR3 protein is CASRQGDSPLHF. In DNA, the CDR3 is TGTGCCAGTAGACAGGGGGATTCACCCCTCCACTTT.

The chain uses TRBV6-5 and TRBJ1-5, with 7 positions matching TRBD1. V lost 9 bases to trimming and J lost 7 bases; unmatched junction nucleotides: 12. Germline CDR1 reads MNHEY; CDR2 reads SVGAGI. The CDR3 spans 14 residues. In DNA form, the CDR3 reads TGTGCCAGTGCTCTCAGGGGGATGGGACAGCCCCAGCATTTT. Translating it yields CASALRGMGQPQHF.